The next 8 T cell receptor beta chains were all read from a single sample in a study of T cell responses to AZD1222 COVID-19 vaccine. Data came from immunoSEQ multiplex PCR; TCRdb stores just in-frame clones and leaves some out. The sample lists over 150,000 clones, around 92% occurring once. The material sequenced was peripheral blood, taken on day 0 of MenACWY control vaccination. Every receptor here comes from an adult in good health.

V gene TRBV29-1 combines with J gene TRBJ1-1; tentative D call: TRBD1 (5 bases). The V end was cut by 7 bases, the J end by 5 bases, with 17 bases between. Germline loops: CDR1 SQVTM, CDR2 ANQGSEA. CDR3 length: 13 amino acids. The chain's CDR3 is CSAGGVAQTEAFF. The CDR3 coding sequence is TGCAGCGCTGGAGGGGTTGCCCAGACTGAAGCTTTCTTT.

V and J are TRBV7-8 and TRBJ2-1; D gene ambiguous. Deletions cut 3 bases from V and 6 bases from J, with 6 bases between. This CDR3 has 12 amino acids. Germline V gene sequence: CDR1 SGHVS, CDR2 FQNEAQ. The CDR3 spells CASSFSVNEQFF. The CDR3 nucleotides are TGTGCCAGCAGCTTTTCCGTCAATGAGCAGTTCTTC.

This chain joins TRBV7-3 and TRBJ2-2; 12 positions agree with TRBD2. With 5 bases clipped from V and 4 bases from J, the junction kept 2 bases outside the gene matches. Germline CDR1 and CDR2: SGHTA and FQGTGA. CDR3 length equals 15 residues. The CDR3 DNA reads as TGTGCCAGCAGCGAGACTAGCGGGGGCACCGGGGAGCTGTTTTTT. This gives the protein CASSETSGGTGELFF.

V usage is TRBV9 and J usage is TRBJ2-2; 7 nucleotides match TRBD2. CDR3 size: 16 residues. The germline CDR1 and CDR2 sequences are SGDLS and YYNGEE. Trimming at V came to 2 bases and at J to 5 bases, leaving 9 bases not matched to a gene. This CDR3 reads CASSVSLAELTGELFF. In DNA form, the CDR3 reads TGTGCCAGCAGCGTTAGCCTAGCGGAATTAACCGGGGAGCTGTTTTTT.

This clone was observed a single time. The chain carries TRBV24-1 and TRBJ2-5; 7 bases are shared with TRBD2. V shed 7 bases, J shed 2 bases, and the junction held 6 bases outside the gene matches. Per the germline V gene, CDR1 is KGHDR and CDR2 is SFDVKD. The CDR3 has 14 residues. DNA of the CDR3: TGTGCCACCAGCGGGCCGGGAGGTCAAGAGACCCAGTACTTC. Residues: CATSGPGGQETQYF.

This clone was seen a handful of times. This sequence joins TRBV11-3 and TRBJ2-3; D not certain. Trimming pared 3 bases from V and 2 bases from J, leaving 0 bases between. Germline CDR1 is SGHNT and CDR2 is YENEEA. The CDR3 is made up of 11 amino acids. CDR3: CASSFTDTQYF. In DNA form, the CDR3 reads TGTGCCAGCAGCTTCACAGATACGCAGTATTTT.

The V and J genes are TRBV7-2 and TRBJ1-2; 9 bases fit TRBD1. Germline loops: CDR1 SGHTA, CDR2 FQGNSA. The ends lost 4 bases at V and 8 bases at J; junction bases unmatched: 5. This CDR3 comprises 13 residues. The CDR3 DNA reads TGTGCCAGCAGCTCACAGGGGGCTGGCGGCTACACCTTC. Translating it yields CASSSQGAGGYTF.

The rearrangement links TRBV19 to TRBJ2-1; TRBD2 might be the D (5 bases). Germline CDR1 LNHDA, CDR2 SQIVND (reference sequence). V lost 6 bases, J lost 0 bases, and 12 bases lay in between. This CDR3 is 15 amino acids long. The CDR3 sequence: CASSAGRDSYNEQFF. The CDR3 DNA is TGTGCCAGTAGCGCCGGACGGGACTCCTACAATGAGCAGTTCTTC.